This T cell receptor (beta chain) appears in the sequencing data of a study of T cells in Graves' hyperthyroidism and ophthalmopathy. This clonotype was observed at least ten times. This CDR3 has 13 residues. CDR1 and CDR2 (germline): DFQATT, SNEGSKA (reference sequence). J gave up 1 base and V 6 bases, and 4 bases lay outside the gene matches. Using RNA transcripts as the source, TCR beta CDR3 regions were amplified. With the HTBI primer set, the TCR CDR3 went through a first round of RT-PCR. TCRdb analysed the multiplex PCR reads with MiXCR anew, one entry per CDR3 protein. Counted here are more than 500,000 distinct CDR3 sequences, 15% to 20% occurring once; the ten biggest clones make up about 31%.

The source material was blood. This receptor was obtained from a woman aged 25 to 45 with Graves' ophthalmopathy. This chain joins TRBV20-1 and TRBJ1-1; 8 bases match TRBD1. This chain's CDR3 is CSAIRGQNTEAFF. As DNA, the CDR3 is TGCAGTGCGATCAGGGGGCAGAACACTGAAGCTTTCTTT.